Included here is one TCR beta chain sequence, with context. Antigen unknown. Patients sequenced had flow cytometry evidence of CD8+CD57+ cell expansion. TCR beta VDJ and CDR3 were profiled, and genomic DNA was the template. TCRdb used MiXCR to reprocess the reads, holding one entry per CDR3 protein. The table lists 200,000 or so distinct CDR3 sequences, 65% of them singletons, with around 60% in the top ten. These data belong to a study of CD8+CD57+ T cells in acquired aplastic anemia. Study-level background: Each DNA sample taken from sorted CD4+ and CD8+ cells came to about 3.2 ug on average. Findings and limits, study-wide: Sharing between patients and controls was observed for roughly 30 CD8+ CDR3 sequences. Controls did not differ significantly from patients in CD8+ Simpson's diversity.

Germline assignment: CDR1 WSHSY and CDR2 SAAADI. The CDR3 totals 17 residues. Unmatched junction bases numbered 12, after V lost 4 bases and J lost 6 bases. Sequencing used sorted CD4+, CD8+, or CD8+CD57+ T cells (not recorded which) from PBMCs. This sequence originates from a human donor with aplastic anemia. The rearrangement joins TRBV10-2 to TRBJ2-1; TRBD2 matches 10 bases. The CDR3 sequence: CASSGLAGAGYGNEQFF. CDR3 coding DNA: TGCGCCAGCAGTGGGCTAGCGGGAGCTGGATATGGCAATGAGCAGTTCTTC.